This TCR beta chain stems from a study of CD8+CD57+ T cells in acquired aplastic anemia. Overall study: Across the sorted CD4+ and CD8+ cells, DNA amounts averaged 3.2 ug. Whole-study findings and limits: Roughly 31 was the count of CD8+ CDR3 sequences that patients shared with controls.

The TCR beta profiling, which covered VDJ combination and CDR3 sequence, was carried out using genomic DNA as the template. TCRdb re-analysed the reads in MiXCR, keeping a single row per CDR3 protein. Here the sample spans 180,000 or so distinct CDR3 sequences, under 50% being singletons. The CDR3 is made up of 13 amino acids. The germline V gene encodes CDR1 ENHRY and CDR2 SYGVKD. V lost 2 bases to trimming and J lost 2 bases, with 4 bases between them. Previously, flow cytometry had revealed CD8+CD57+ cell expansion in the patients chosen for sequencing. Patient blood was sampled before any therapy had been received. This clonotype was observed a few times. Its matching antigen is unknown.

This TCR was sampled from a human donor with aplastic anemia. The genes are TRBV10-3 and TRBJ2-1; D not certain. The sample taken for sequencing was sorted CD4+, CD8+, or CD8+CD57+ T cells (not recorded which) from PBMCs. CDR3 nucleotides: TGTGCCATCAGTGAGCTTACCTACAATGAGCAGTTCTTC. It translates to CAISELTYNEQFF.